These T cell receptor beta chains were read from a single sample in a study of shared clonotypes between healthy human individuals. Only in-frame clones appear in the TCRdb table, and some are missing; sequencing was by immunoSEQ multiplex PCR. The table records some 500,000 clones, around 96% of them present only once. The sequenced sample consisted of naive CD4+ T cells sorted from blood. The source is a woman younger than 45 in good health. Both conserved end residues are part of each CDR3. D genes are given only for firm matches. Size is omitted from some rows. Given values are once, few, many or a class for expanded clones.

v_gene: TRBV7-9; j_gene: TRBJ1-4; d_gene: -; abundance: -; CDR3nt: TGTGCCAGCAGCTTAGACCGGACGGGCGAAAAACTGTTTTTT; CDR3aa: CASSLDRTGEKLFF
v_gene: TRBV15; j_gene: TRBJ2-7; d_gene: TRBD1; abundance: -; CDR3nt: TGTGCCACCAGCAGAGATCTTGGACAGGGCTACGAGCAGTACTTC; CDR3aa: CATSRDLGQGYEQYF
v_gene: TRBV28; j_gene: TRBJ2-7; d_gene: -; abundance: -; CDR3nt: TGTGCCAGCAGTTTCTTGCGGAGCTCCTACGAGCAGTACTTC; CDR3aa: CASSFLRSSYEQYF
v_gene: TRBV28; j_gene: TRBJ2-6; d_gene: -; abundance: -; CDR3nt: TGTGCCAGCAGCTCTAGGCCGGCCCTTCTCTCTGGGGCCAACGTCCTGACTTTC; CDR3aa: CASSSRPALLSGANVLTF
v_gene: TRBV5-1; j_gene: TRBJ1-2; d_gene: TRBD1; abundance: -; CDR3nt: TGCGCCAGCAGCTTGAGGGGACAGGTCCCCGTCGGCTATGGCTACACCTTC; CDR3aa: CASSLRGQVPVGYGYTF
v_gene: TRBV5-1; j_gene: TRBJ2-7; d_gene: -; abundance: -; CDR3nt: TGCGCCAGCACCGGAGCTTCCCCGGCCTACGAGCAGTACTTC; CDR3aa: CASTGASPAYEQYF
v_gene: TRBV28; j_gene: TRBJ2-7; d_gene: -; abundance: -; CDR3nt: TGTGCCAGCAGTCTCGGAAGGGTTAAGCAGTACTTC; CDR3aa: CASSLGRVKQYF
v_gene: TRBV11-2; j_gene: TRBJ1-1; d_gene: TRBD1; abundance: -; CDR3nt: TGTGCCAGCAGCTTGTGGACAGGGGGACTCTCCACTGAAGCTTTCTTT; CDR3aa: CASSLWTGGLSTEAFF
v_gene: TRBV11-2; j_gene: TRBJ2-7; d_gene: -; abundance: -; CDR3nt: TGTGCCAGCAGCTCGCCTGGGCGCGGCCGGGAGAAGCAGTACTTC; CDR3aa: CASSSPGRGREKQYF
v_gene: TRBV30; j_gene: TRBJ2-3; d_gene: TRBD2; abundance: -; CDR3nt: TGTGCCTGGAGTGGTGGACTAGCGGGAGGCGCAGATACGCAGTATTTT; CDR3aa: CAWSGGLAGGADTQYF
v_gene: TRBV28; j_gene: TRBJ2-7; d_gene: -; abundance: -; CDR3nt: TGTGCCACCAAGGACATCTTCTCCTACGAGCAGTACTTC; CDR3aa: CATKDIFSYEQYF
v_gene: TRBV30; j_gene: TRBJ1-1; d_gene: -; abundance: -; CDR3nt: TGTGCCTGGAGTGTAGGTTGGGCCAACACTGAAGCTTTCTTT; CDR3aa: CAWSVGWANTEAFF
v_gene: TRBV4-1; j_gene: TRBJ2-3; d_gene: -; abundance: -; CDR3nt: TGCGCCAGCAGCCAAGTTGCTCTTTATTTGGGCGGGGTCACAGATACGCAGTATTTT; CDR3aa: CASSQVALYLGGVTDTQYF
v_gene: TRBV6-5; j_gene: TRBJ1-2; d_gene: -; abundance: -; CDR3nt: TGTGCCAGCAGTTACTCGAAGGACTCCCCCTATGGCTACACCTTC; CDR3aa: CASSYSKDSPYGYTF
v_gene: TRBV19; j_gene: TRBJ2-6; d_gene: -; abundance: -; CDR3nt: TGTGCCAGTAGCGGTGCGGCAGGGGTCCTTGGCTCTGGGGCCAACGTCCTGACTTTC; CDR3aa: CASSGAAGVLGSGANVLTF
v_gene: TRBV19; j_gene: TRBJ2-1; d_gene: TRBD2; abundance: -; CDR3nt: TGTGGAAAGTGCGAGCGGGAAGATGGATACAATGAGCAGTTCTTC; CDR3aa: CGKCEREDGYNEQFF
v_gene: TRBV4-2; j_gene: TRBJ2-1; d_gene: -; abundance: -; CDR3nt: TGTGCCAGCAGCCAAGATGGGAAGACTTACAATGAGCAGTTCTTC; CDR3aa: CASSQDGKTYNEQFF
v_gene: TRBV19; j_gene: TRBJ2-7; d_gene: TRBD1; abundance: -; CDR3nt: TGTGCCAGTAGTGTAGGACAGGGTAGGGCCGTCTACGAGCAGTACTTC; CDR3aa: CASSVGQGRAVYEQYF
v_gene: TRBV7-9; j_gene: TRBJ2-7; d_gene: -; abundance: few; CDR3nt: TGTGCAAGCGGGGACAGGTACTACGAGCAGTACTTC; CDR3aa: CASGDRYYEQYF
v_gene: TRBV27; j_gene: TRBJ1-5; d_gene: -; abundance: -; CDR3nt: TGTGCCAGCAGTTTAAGACCCTTAGGCAATCAGCCCCAGCATTTT; CDR3aa: CASSLRPLGNQPQHF
v_gene: TRBV13; j_gene: TRBJ2-5; d_gene: TRBD1; abundance: -; CDR3nt: TGTGCCAGCAGCTCAGGGGGTCCTGCGGAGACCCAGTACTTC; CDR3aa: CASSSGGPAETQYF
v_gene: TRBV7-2; j_gene: TRBJ2-7; d_gene: -; abundance: once; CDR3nt: TGTGCCAGCAGCTTACAACTAGCCCTAGACGAGCAGTACTTC; CDR3aa: CASSLQLALDEQYF
v_gene: TRBV5-1; j_gene: TRBJ2-3; d_gene: TRBD1; abundance: -; CDR3nt: TGCGCCAGCAGCTTGGGACAGGGGAGCACAGATACGCAGTATTTT; CDR3aa: CASSLGQGSTDTQYF
v_gene: TRBV30; j_gene: TRBJ1-5; d_gene: -; abundance: -; CDR3nt: TGTGCCTGGACTGGGGATAGCAATCAGCCCCAGCATTTT; CDR3aa: CAWTGDSNQPQHF
v_gene: TRBV9; j_gene: TRBJ2-2; d_gene: -; abundance: once; CDR3nt: TGTGCCAGCAGCCCGGGGCCCCTTAGATCCGGGGAGCTGTTTTTT; CDR3aa: CASSPGPLRSGELFF
v_gene: TRBV6-5; j_gene: TRBJ2-1; d_gene: TRBD2; abundance: -; CDR3nt: TGTGCCAGTACGGGAGGGGTCGGGCAGTTCTTC; CDR3aa: CASTGGVGQFF
v_gene: TRBV5-1; j_gene: TRBJ2-3; d_gene: TRBD1; abundance: once; CDR3nt: TGCGCCAGCAGCAGGCCGGGACAGGGAACAGATACGCAGTATTTT; CDR3aa: CASSRPGQGTDTQYF
v_gene: TRBV5-5; j_gene: TRBJ2-1; d_gene: TRBD2; abundance: -; CDR3nt: TGTGCCAGCACCAAGGAACGGAGCGGGGGAAACAATGAGCAGTTCTTC; CDR3aa: CASTKERSGGNNEQFF
v_gene: TRBV28; j_gene: TRBJ2-2; d_gene: -; abundance: -; CDR3nt: TGTGCCAGTGTTAGGAAGGGCACCGGGGAGCTGTTTTTT; CDR3aa: CASVRKGTGELFF
v_gene: TRBV5-4; j_gene: TRBJ1-2; d_gene: -; abundance: -; CDR3nt: TGTGCCAGCAGCCCCCGGGAGGGAGGGGGCTACACCTTC; CDR3aa: CASSPREGGGYTF
v_gene: TRBV5-1; j_gene: TRBJ1-1; d_gene: TRBD1; abundance: -; CDR3nt: TGCGCCAGCAGCTCGGGTCAGGGGGGAGACACTGAAGCTTTCTTT; CDR3aa: CASSSGQGGDTEAFF
v_gene: TRBV6-6; j_gene: TRBJ2-7; d_gene: -; abundance: -; CDR3nt: TGTGCCAGCAGTTTAAATTTCGGGGGAACCTACGAGCAGTACTTC; CDR3aa: CASSLNFGGTYEQYF
v_gene: TRBV28; j_gene: TRBJ2-1; d_gene: TRBD1; abundance: -; CDR3nt: TGTGCCAGCAGTACTACCGGGACAGGGCTCCTATTGGGCAATGAGCAGTTCTTC; CDR3aa: CASSTTGTGLLLGNEQFF
v_gene: TRBV5-4; j_gene: TRBJ1-4; d_gene: TRBD1; abundance: -; CDR3nt: TGTGCCAGCAGCTGGGACAGGGCTGTCGAAAAACTGTTTTTT; CDR3aa: CASSWDRAVEKLFF
v_gene: TRBV7-9; j_gene: TRBJ2-5; d_gene: TRBD1; abundance: -; CDR3nt: TGTGCCAGCAGCACCGGACAGGGGGCCGCGCAGTACTTC; CDR3aa: CASSTGQGAAQYF
v_gene: TRBV5-5; j_gene: TRBJ1-5; d_gene: TRBD1; abundance: -; CDR3nt: TGTGCCAGCAGCTTGGGACAGGGGGGCGGTCAGCCCCAGCATTTT; CDR3aa: CASSLGQGGGQPQHF
v_gene: TRBV6-1; j_gene: TRBJ2-3; d_gene: TRBD1; abundance: -; CDR3nt: TGTGCCAGCAGGGACAGGGGGCCCACAGATACGCAGTATTTT; CDR3aa: CASRDRGPTDTQYF
v_gene: TRBV5-8; j_gene: TRBJ2-1; d_gene: TRBD2; abundance: -; CDR3nt: TGTGCCAGCATAGCTGTGGGACTAGCGGACTTTTACAATGAGCAGTTCTTC; CDR3aa: CASIAVGLADFYNEQFF
v_gene: TRBV10-3; j_gene: TRBJ1-2; d_gene: -; abundance: -; CDR3nt: TGTGCCATCAGTGGCCCTCACCACAGTGCGGCAGGCTACACCTTC; CDR3aa: CAISGPHHSAAGYTF
v_gene: TRBV5-1; j_gene: TRBJ2-3; d_gene: TRBD2; abundance: -; CDR3nt: TGCGCCAGCAGCTTCCTCGGACTAGCGGGAGGTGTGACAGATACGCAGTATTTT; CDR3aa: CASSFLGLAGGVTDTQYF
v_gene: TRBV28; j_gene: TRBJ1-6; d_gene: -; abundance: -; CDR3nt: TGTGCCAGCAGTTTTTTTCGGGCAGGCTCCTATAATTCACCCCTCCACTTT; CDR3aa: CASSFFRAGSYNSPLHF
v_gene: TRBV28; j_gene: TRBJ2-7; d_gene: TRBD2; abundance: -; CDR3nt: TGTGCCAGCAGTTTAAGGGGACTAGTAAACTACGAGCAGTACTTC; CDR3aa: CASSLRGLVNYEQYF
v_gene: TRBV2; j_gene: TRBJ2-1; d_gene: TRBD2; abundance: once; CDR3nt: TGTGCCACCCAGACTAGCGGGTTTAATGAGCAGTTCTTC; CDR3aa: CATQTSGFNEQFF
v_gene: TRBV28; j_gene: TRBJ1-6; d_gene: -; abundance: -; CDR3nt: TGTGCCAGCAGGCCGAGGAGCTCCTATAATTCACCCCTCCACTTT; CDR3aa: CASRPRSSYNSPLHF
v_gene: TRBV27; j_gene: TRBJ2-3; d_gene: TRBD2; abundance: -; CDR3nt: TGTGCCAGCAGGACTAGCGGGAGGGCTATGGGGGATACGCAGTATTTT; CDR3aa: CASRTSGRAMGDTQYF
v_gene: TRBV14; j_gene: TRBJ2-3; d_gene: -; abundance: -; CDR3nt: TGTGCCAGCAGCCAAGCGGGGCTCCTGGATACGCAGTATTTT; CDR3aa: CASSQAGLLDTQYF
v_gene: TRBV28; j_gene: TRBJ1-5; d_gene: -; abundance: -; CDR3nt: TGTGCCAGCAGTTTATGGAGACGGCTCAATCAGCCCCAGCATTTT; CDR3aa: CASSLWRRLNQPQHF
v_gene: TRBV28; j_gene: TRBJ2-7; d_gene: TRBD1; abundance: -; CDR3nt: TGTGCCAGCAGCACGGGACAGGGGTTCTACGAGCAGTACTTC; CDR3aa: CASSTGQGFYEQYF